This T cell receptor (beta chain) was captured in a study of CD8+ T cells in alopecia areata. General study results and limits: Relative to normal scalp, lesional scalp, especially alopecia totalis/universalis, showed higher clonality.

Per the germline V gene, CDR1 is SGHAT and CDR2 is FQNNGV. This CDR3 has 15 residues. With V trimmed by 2 bases and J by 2 bases, 4 bases remained unmatched. Treatment described: oral pan-JAK inhibitor, 5-10 mg twice daily. Both CD4+ and CD8+ T cells were separated by sorting PBMCs. The authors extracted RNA and reverse transcribed it into cDNA as the sequencing template. The table came from immunoSEQ multiplex PCR; TCRdb's copy has only in-frame clones and leaves some out. The sample holds hundreds of thousands of clones, roughly two fifths seen once. This clone was seen a few times. The target antigen is unknown.

This sequence was found in a human donor with alopecia areata. This chain connects TRBV11-2 to TRBJ2-5; 8 bases line up with TRBD1. The sample here was CD4+ T cells sorted from blood, taken at roughly week 30, from a patient treated with tofacitinib. The CDR3 reads CASSLYRGLQETQYF. The CDR3 DNA is TGTGCCAGCAGCTTATACAGGGGGTTGCAAGAGACCCAGTACTTC.